These T cell receptor beta chains were read from a single sample in a study of T cells in Graves' hyperthyroidism and ophthalmopathy. From the multiplex PCR reads, TCRdb called clonotypes with MiXCR, one entry per CDR3 protein. This table holds hundreds of thousands of distinct CDR3 sequences, 12% to 15% found once. The sample was blood. The receptors come from a woman under 30 with Graves' hyperthyroidism. The CDR3 runs from the conserved cysteine through the conserved F or W. A D gene is named only where the DNA matches it firmly. A clone size is listed for some rows: how often the clone was seen (once, few, many), or a class if it is expanded.

D	size	V	J	CDR3	DNA
NA	few	TRBV4-2	TRBJ1-6	CASTLAAGIDYNSPLHF	TGTGCCAGCACCCTGGCGGCAGGGATCGACTATAATTCACCCCTCCACTTT
NA	NA	TRBV20-1	TRBJ2-3	CSARERRGTQYF	TGCAGTGCTAGAGAAAGGAGGGGAACGCAGTATTTT
TRBD2	few	TRBV5-6	TRBJ2-7	CASSWSSSGSPYEQYF	TGTGCCAGCAGCTGGAGTTCTAGCGGGAGCCCCTACGAGCAGTACTTC
NA	few	TRBV6-2/TRBV6-3	TRBJ2-7	CASNYFGSGEQYF	TGTGCCAGCAATTACTTCGGGTCCGGCGAGCAGTACTTC
TRBD1	many	TRBV7-9	TRBJ2-7	CASSIGTGAHYEQYF	TGTGCCAGCAGTATAGGGACAGGGGCCCACTACGAGCAGTACTTC
TRBD2	many	TRBV20-1	TRBJ2-1	CSASERLARNEQFF	TGCAGTGCTAGTGAGAGACTAGCGCGCAATGAGCAGTTCTTC
TRBD1	NA	TRBV10-3	TRBJ2-7	CATWDSTYEQYF	TGTGCCACCTGGGACAGTACCTACGAGCAGTACTTC
TRBD1	many	TRBV2	TRBJ2-7	CASSNDRVSYEQYF	TGTGCCAGCAGTAATGACAGGGTGTCCTACGAGCAGTACTTC
TRBD2	many	TRBV27	TRBJ2-1	CASTSSGSNEQFF	TGTGCCAGCACGTCTAGCGGGAGTAATGAGCAGTTCTTC
NA	many	TRBV30	TRBJ1-2	CAWSVPGGVNYGYTF	TGTGCCTGGAGTGTTCCTGGGGGCGTTAACTATGGCTACACCTTC
NA	few	TRBV27	TRBJ2-1	CASSLVSIYNEQFF	TGTGCCAGCAGTTTAGTCAGTATCTACAATGAGCAGTTCTTC
NA	many	TRBV30	TRBJ2-7	CAWSVGGLPYEQYF	TGTGCCTGGAGTGTTGGTGGATTGCCCTACGAGCAGTACTTC
NA	NA	TRBV18	TRBJ1-6	CASSPRGQINSPLHF	TGTGCCAGCTCACCGCGCGGACAGATTAATTCACCCCTCCACTTT
NA	NA	TRBV2	TRBJ1-5	CASSAGRLNQPQHF	TGTGCCAGCAGCGCGGGACGGCTCAATCAGCCCCAGCATTTT
NA	NA	TRBV6-1	TRBJ2-1	CASRSQPATYNEQFF	TGTGCCAGCAGATCTCAACCTGCAACCTACAATGAGCAGTTCTTC
NA	NA	TRBV6-1	TRBJ2-5	CASSRRVLETQYF	TGTGCCAGCAGTCGTCGGGTTTTGGAGACCCAGTACTTC
TRBD1	few	TRBV3-1	TRBJ2-6	CASSRLTGLGANVLTF	TGTGCCAGCAGCCGATTGACAGGGTTAGGGGCCAACGTCCTGACTTTC
TRBD1	NA	TRBV28	TRBJ2-5	CASSAIDQGAAQETQYF	TGTGCCAGCAGCGCAATAGACCAGGGGGCGGCCCAAGAGACCCAGTACTTC
NA	many	TRBV29-1	TRBJ2-7	CSARSSRGQYF	TGCAGCGCCCGTAGCTCTAGAGGGCAGTACTTC
NA	NA	TRBV4-1	TRBJ2-2	CASSQALGAGELFF	TGCGCCAGCAGCCAAGCACTGGGAGCCGGGGAGCTGTTTTTT
TRBD2	many	TRBV28	TRBJ2-7	CASSPPGLVPHEQYF	TGTGCCAGCAGCCCTCCGGGACTAGTGCCCCACGAGCAGTACTTC
NA	NA	TRBV29-1	TRBJ2-5	CSVEPSRGRRQETQYF	TGCAGCGTTGAACCTTCCCGGGGACGCCGGCAAGAGACCCAGTACTTC
NA	few	TRBV27	TRBJ2-3	CASSLSGTPYTQYF	TGTGCCAGCAGTTTATCGGGTACCCCATATACGCAGTATTTT
NA	NA	TRBV14	TRBJ2-3	CASSQGFPDTQYF	TGTGCCAGCAGCCAAGGGTTTCCAGATACGCAGTATTTT
NA	NA	TRBV19	TRBJ2-1	CASSIEYEQFF	TGTGCCAGTAGTATAGAGTACGAGCAGTTCTTC
NA	few	TRBV7-8	TRBJ2-3	CASSVMTSTDTQYF	TGTGCCAGCAGCGTAATGACGAGCACAGATACGCAGTATTTT
TRBD1	many	TRBV20-1	TRBJ2-7	CSARAPTGGPYEQYF	TGCAGTGCTAGAGCCCCGACAGGGGGTCCCTACGAGCAGTACTTC
NA	NA	TRBV27	TRBJ2-7	CASSFAQPYEQYF	TGTGCCAGCAGTTTTGCACAGCCCTACGAGCAGTACTTC
NA	many	TRBV7-2	TRBJ2-7	CASSLQRGLYEQYF	TGTGCCAGCAGCCTACAGAGGGGCCTCTACGAGCAGTACTTC
NA	many	TRBV11-3	TRBJ2-3	CASSAWQSTDTQYF	TGTGCCAGCAGCGCATGGCAGAGCACAGATACGCAGTATTTT
NA	many	TRBV18	TRBJ2-7	CASSPGKNEQYF	TGTGCCAGCTCACCAGGGAAGAACGAGCAGTACTTC
NA	many	TRBV20-1	TRBJ1-6	CSARSGGSSYNSPLHF	TGCAGTGCCCGCTCCGGCGGGAGCTCCTATAATTCACCCCTCCACTTT
TRBD2	many	TRBV12-3/TRBV12-4	TRBJ2-7	CASSLASSGSPSEQYF	TGTGCCAGCAGTTTAGCTTCTAGCGGGAGCCCCTCCGAGCAGTACTTC
TRBD2	many	TRBV11-2	TRBJ2-5	CASSLLAGGLLQTQYF	TGTGCCAGCAGCCTCTTAGCGGGAGGGCTCTTACAGACCCAGTACTTC
TRBD1	many	TRBV12-3/TRBV12-4	TRBJ1-2	CASRSGGAGYGYTF	TGTGCCAGCAGGTCAGGGGGCGCGGGCTATGGCTACACCTTC
TRBD2	NA	TRBV20-1	TRBJ2-1	CSASTTSGRDEQFF	TGCAGTGCTAGTACGACTAGCGGGAGAGATGAGCAGTTCTTC
NA	few	TRBV6-1	TRBJ1-2	CASGLWGVGYTF	TGTGCCAGCGGTCTCTGGGGGGTAGGCTACACCTTC
NA	few	TRBV6-1	TRBJ2-3	CASTGICLVLDTQYF	TGTGCCAGCACGGGCATTTGCCTTGTTCTGGATACGCAGTATTTT
NA	many	TRBV3-1	TRBJ1-6	CASSQHGEGSPLHF	TGTGCCAGCAGCCAACACGGGGAAGGTTCACCCCTCCACTTT
TRBD1	NA	TRBV10-3	TRBJ2-3	CAISVGGTGEDTQYF	TGTGCCATCAGTGTTGGCGGGACAGGGGAGGATACGCAGTATTTT
NA	many	TRBV28	TRBJ1-2	CASSLGLGYGYTF	TGTGCCAGCAGTTTGGGTTTAGGCTATGGCTACACCTTC
NA	few	TRBV10-3	TRBJ2-3	CAIMEADTQYF	TGTGCCATCATGGAGGCAGATACGCAGTATTTT
NA	few	TRBV6-2/TRBV6-3	TRBJ2-3	CASKTWVASTDTQYF	TGTGCTTCCAAAACCTGGGTAGCGAGCACAGATACGCAGTATTTT
NA	many	TRBV3-1	TRBJ1-1	CASSQAEGEAFF	TGTGCCAGCAGCCAAGCGGAAGGAGAAGCTTTCTTT
NA	NA	TRBV6-2/TRBV6-3	TRBJ2-1	CASSYGQIEQFF	TGTGCCAGCAGTTACGGCCAAATTGAGCAGTTCTTC
NA	few	TRBV20-1	TRBJ2-7	CSAGLAVGGPYEQYF	TGCAGTGCGGGCTTAGCGGTAGGGGGCCCCTACGAGCAGTACTTC
NA	few	TRBV5-1	TRBJ2-2	CASSLAVVGNTGELFF	TGCGCCAGCAGCTTGGCAGTAGTGGGAAACACCGGGGAGCTGTTTTTT
TRBD1	many	TRBV12-3/TRBV12-4	TRBJ1-1	CASTNLTGGETEAFF	TGTGCCAGCACTAACCTCACAGGGGGTGAAACTGAAGCTTTCTTT
TRBD1	few	TRBV19	TRBJ1-1	CASSIGDRGNTEAFF	TGTGCCAGTAGTATAGGGGACAGGGGAAACACTGAAGCTTTCTTT
TRBD2	many	TRBV10-3	TRBJ2-7	CAISVGSGSPYEQYF	TGTGCCATCAGTGTTGGAAGCGGGAGTCCCTACGAGCAGTACTTC
TRBD1	many	TRBV20-1	TRBJ2-5	CSARTDEPLRDRGPWGLKTQYF	TGCAGTGCTAGAACTGATGAACCACTCCGGGACAGGGGGCCTTGGGGATTGAAGACCCAGTACTTC
NA	many	TRBV30	TRBJ1-1	CAWRPRAPSNTEAFF	TGTGCCTGGAGGCCGAGGGCCCCCTCGAACACTGAAGCTTTCTTT
NA	many	TRBV7-9	TRBJ1-1	CASSLGPRAEAFF	TGTGCCAGCAGCTTAGGCCCTAGGGCTGAAGCTTTCTTT
NA	NA	TRBV6-1	TRBJ2-5	CASLGRRLGETQYF	TGTGCCAGCCTTGGACGTAGACTAGGAGAGACCCAGTACTTC
NA	NA	TRBV19	TRBJ2-7	CASSTSPGALGEQYF	TGTGCCAGTAGTACCAGTCCGGGAGCCCTCGGGGAGCAGTACTTC